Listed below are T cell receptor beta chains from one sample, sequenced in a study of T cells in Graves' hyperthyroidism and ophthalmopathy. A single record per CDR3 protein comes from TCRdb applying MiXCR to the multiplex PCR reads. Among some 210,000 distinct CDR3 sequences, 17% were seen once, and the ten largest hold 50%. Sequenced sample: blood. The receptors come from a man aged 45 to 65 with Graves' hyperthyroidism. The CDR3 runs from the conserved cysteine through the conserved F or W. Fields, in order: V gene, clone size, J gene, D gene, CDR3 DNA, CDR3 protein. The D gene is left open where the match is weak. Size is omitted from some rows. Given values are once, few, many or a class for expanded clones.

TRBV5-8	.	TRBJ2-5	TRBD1	TGTGCCAGCAGCCGCTGGGACAGTAAAGAGACCCAGTACTTC	CASSRWDSKETQYF
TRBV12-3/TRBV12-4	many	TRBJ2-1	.	TGTGCCAGCAGTTTCGGCAGGGGCTTGTCAACCTACAATGAGCAGTTCTTC	CASSFGRGLSTYNEQFF
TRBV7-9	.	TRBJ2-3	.	TGTGCCAGCAGCTTAGTAGCAGGGGATGAGGCAGATACGCAGTATTTT	CASSLVAGDEADTQYF
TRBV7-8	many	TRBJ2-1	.	TGTGCCAGCAGCTTAGTAAGCTGGTTGGTGCGGAGCTCCTACAATGAGCAGTTCTTC	CASSLVSWLVRSSYNEQFF
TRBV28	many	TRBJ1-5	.	TGTGCCAGCAGTTTGAGCAGGGGCCAGAGTCAGCCCCAGCATTTT	CASSLSRGQSQPQHF
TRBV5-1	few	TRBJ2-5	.	TGCGCCAGCAGCTTGGCGGGGCTAGTAGGGGAGACCCAGTACTTC	CASSLAGLVGETQYF
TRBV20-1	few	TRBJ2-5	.	TGCAGTGCTAGGCCCCCCAACCAAGAGACCCAGTACTTC	CSARPPNQETQYF
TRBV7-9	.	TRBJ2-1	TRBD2	TGTGCCAGCAGCTTAGGACTAGCGGGATTCTCCTACAATGAGCAGTTCTTC	CASSLGLAGFSYNEQFF
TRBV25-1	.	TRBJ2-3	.	TGTGCCGGGAGTGGGGGCCCTGGCACAGATACGCAGTATTTT	CAGSGGPGTDTQYF
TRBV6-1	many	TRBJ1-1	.	TGTGCCAGCTTACGGACCCCATACACTGAAGCTTTCTTT	CASLRTPYTEAFF
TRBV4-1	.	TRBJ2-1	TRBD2	TGCGCCAGCAGCCAAGAAGCTAGCGGGAGTGAGAGTGAGCAGTTCTTC	CASSQEASGSESEQFF
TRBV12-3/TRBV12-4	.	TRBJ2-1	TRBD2	TGTGCCAGCAGTTTTCAAGCGGGAACGAACGAGCAGTTCTTC	CASSFQAGTNEQFF
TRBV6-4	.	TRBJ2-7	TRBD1	TGTGCCAGCAGAGAACGGGACAGGAGGCAGTACTTC	CASRERDRRQYF
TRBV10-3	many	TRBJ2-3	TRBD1	TGTGCCATCAGTGAACAGGGGGCTAGTCGAGATACGCAGTATTTT	CAISEQGASRDTQYF
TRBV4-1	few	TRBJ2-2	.	TGCGCCAGCAGCCAAGGGGTTCCCGCGAACACCGGGGAGCTGTTTTTT	CASSQGVPANTGELFF
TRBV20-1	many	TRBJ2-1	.	TGCAGTGCCTTTTCACCGGGGGTGAGCTCCTACAATGAGCAGTTCTTC	CSAFSPGVSSYNEQFF
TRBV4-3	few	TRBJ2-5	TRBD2	TGCGCCAGCAGCCAAGCGTCTAGCGGGAGATCCGAAGAGACCCAGTACTTC	CASSQASSGRSEETQYF
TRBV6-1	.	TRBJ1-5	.	TGTGCCACGTGGGACGGGTACTCCAATCAGCCCCAGCATTTT	CATWDGYSNQPQHF
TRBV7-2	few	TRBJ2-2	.	TGTGCCAGCAAGGGGCTCGCCGGGGAGCTGTTTTTT	CASKGLAGELFF
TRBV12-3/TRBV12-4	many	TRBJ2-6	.	TGTGCCAGCAGTTTAGCGGTGGGGGCCAACGTCCTGACTTTC	CASSLAVGANVLTF
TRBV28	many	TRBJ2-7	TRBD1	TGTGCCAGCAGCCCCGCAGGGGGTTCCCTCTACGAGCAGTACTTC	CASSPAGGSLYEQYF
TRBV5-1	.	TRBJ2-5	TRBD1	TGCGCCAGCAGCACGGGACAGATCCAAGAGACCCAGTACTTC	CASSTGQIQETQYF
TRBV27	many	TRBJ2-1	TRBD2	TGTGCCAGCAGTTTAGGGACGACGGGGGCAACTAGCGGTGAGCAGTTCTTC	CASSLGTTGATSGEQFF
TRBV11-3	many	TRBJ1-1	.	TGTGCCAGCAGCCACCCAGGTGGCACTGAAGCTTTCTTT	CASSHPGGTEAFF
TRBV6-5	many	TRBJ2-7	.	TGTGCCAGCAGTTACTTATCGGGGGACGGGACCTACGAGCAGTACTTC	CASSYLSGDGTYEQYF
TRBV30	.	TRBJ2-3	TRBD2	TGTGCCTGGAGTGTACCTAGCGGGAGTGGCACAGATACGCAGTATTTT	CAWSVPSGSGTDTQYF
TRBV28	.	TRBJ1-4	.	TGTGCCAGCACCTTGGGGGGTCGTAATGAAAAACTGTTTTTT	CASTLGGRNEKLFF
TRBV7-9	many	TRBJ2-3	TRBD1	TGTGCCAGCAGCTTAGGGACAGGGAGTAGCACAGATACGCAGTATTTT	CASSLGTGSSTDTQYF
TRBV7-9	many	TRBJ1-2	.	TGTGCCAGCAGCTTAAGTCTGGAAAGCTATGGCTACACCTTC	CASSLSLESYGYTF
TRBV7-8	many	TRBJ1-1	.	TGTGCCAGCAGCTCGAGTCAGGGTGTTGAAGCTTTCTTT	CASSSSQGVEAFF
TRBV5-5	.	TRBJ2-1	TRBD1	TGTGCCAGCAGCCGACGGACAGGGGAGGGTGAGCAGTTCTTC	CASSRRTGEGEQFF
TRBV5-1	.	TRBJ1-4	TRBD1	TGCGCCAGCAGCTTGAATCCGGGACAGCTGAATGAAAAACTGTTTTTT	CASSLNPGQLNEKLFF
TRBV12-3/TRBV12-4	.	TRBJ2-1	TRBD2	TGTGCCAGCAGTTTAAGCCTAGCGGGAGGGCAGTTCAATGAGCAGTTCTTC	CASSLSLAGGQFNEQFF
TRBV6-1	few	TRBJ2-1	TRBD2	TGTGCCAGCAGTTCGGGGACTAGAAGGGGCAATGAGCAGTTCTTC	CASSSGTRRGNEQFF
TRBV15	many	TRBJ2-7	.	TGTGCCACCAGCAGAGCGGGGCCGAGCTCCTACGAGCAGTACTTC	CATSRAGPSSYEQYF
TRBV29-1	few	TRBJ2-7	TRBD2	TGCAGCGTCCTGATGGGACTAGCGATCAACGAGCAGTACTTC	CSVLMGLAINEQYF
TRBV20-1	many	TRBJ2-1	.	TGCAGTGCTAGAGATCTGGGGACCCTCTTCAATGAGCAGTTCTTC	CSARDLGTLFNEQFF
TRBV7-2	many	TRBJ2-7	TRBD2	TGTGCCAGCAGCTTAGCTAGCGGGAGTACTTGGGGGCAGCAGTACTTC	CASSLASGSTWGQQYF
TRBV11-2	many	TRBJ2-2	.	TGTGCCAGCAGCCCCCTTAAGCGAGACAGGATCACCGGGGAGCTGTTTTTT	CASSPLKRDRITGELFF
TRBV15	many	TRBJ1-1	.	TGTGCCACCAGCAGTTGGTCCTCGACCACTGAAGCTTTCTTT	CATSSWSSTTEAFF
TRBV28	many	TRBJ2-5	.	TGTGCCAGCAGTTTGGTCCCAGGCGAGTGGCAAGAGACCCAGTACTTC	CASSLVPGEWQETQYF
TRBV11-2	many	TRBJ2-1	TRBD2	TGTGCCAGCAGCTTAGGCCCGGGACTAGCGAGTGAGCAGTTCTTC	CASSLGPGLASEQFF
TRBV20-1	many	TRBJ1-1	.	TGCAGTGCTCGGTGGACTGAAGCTTTCTTT	CSARWTEAFF
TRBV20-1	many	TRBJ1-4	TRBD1	TGCAGTGCTAACGGACAGGGGGCACGAAAACTGTTTTTT	CSANGQGARKLFF
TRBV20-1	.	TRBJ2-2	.	TGCAGTGCTAGAGATCCGGGTCGGGACACCGGGGAGCTGTTTTTT	CSARDPGRDTGELFF
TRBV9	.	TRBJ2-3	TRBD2	TGTGCCAGCAGCGTAGGAAAGTGGGACTACACAGATACGCAGTATTTT	CASSVGKWDYTDTQYF
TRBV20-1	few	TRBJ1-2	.	TGCAGTGCTAGAGATGGGCTGGGAGGCTACACCTTC	CSARDGLGGYTF
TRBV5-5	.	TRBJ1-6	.	TGTGCCAGCAGCTTTTTTCAGGGGCGGTATTCACCCCTCCACTTT	CASSFFQGRYSPLHF
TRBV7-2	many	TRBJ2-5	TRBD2	TGTGCCAGCAGCTTGCGAGCGGGAGTACAAGAGACCCAGTACTTC	CASSLRAGVQETQYF
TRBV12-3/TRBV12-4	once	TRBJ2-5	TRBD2	TGTGCCAGCAGTTGGCCGGGAGTCACGGGAGGGCAAGAGACCCAGTACTTC	CASSWPGVTGGQETQYF
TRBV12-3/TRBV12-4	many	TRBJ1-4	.	TGTGCCAGCAGTTTGGGGGACTTCCTTGCAACTAATGAAAAACTGTTTTTT	CASSLGDFLATNEKLFF
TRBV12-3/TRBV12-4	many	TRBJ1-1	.	TGTGCCAGCAGCACAACCTTCAGCACTGAAGCTTTCTTT	CASSTTFSTEAFF
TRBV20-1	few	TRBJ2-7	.	TGCAGTGCTAGATCCTTGGTCGGGGCACGTCTAAGGTCCTACGAGCAGTACTTC	CSARSLVGARLRSYEQYF
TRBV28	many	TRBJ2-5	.	TGTGCCAGTACCTTTCAGGGTGGGACAGAGACCCAGTACTTC	CASTFQGGTETQYF
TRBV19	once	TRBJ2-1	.	TGTGCCAGTAGGACCCAGGACAGCATCTACAATGAGCAGTTCTTC	CASRTQDSIYNEQFF
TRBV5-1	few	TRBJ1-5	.	TGCGCCAGCAGCTTGGACCACAGGGTTTCTCTGCCCCAGGATCAGCCCCAGCATTTT	CASSLDHRVSLPQDQPQHF
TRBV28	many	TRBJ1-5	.	TGTGCCAGCAGTGACCGGTGGATTTATAGCAATCAGCCCCAGCATTTT	CASSDRWIYSNQPQHF
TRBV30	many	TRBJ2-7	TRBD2	TGTGCCTGGAGTGTCACGGGACTAGCTGTAGTTGCCTACGAGCAGTACTTC	CAWSVTGLAVVAYEQYF
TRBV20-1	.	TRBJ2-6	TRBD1	TGCAGTGCCGCCGGGACAGGGACCGGGGCCAACGTCCTGACTTTC	CSAAGTGTGANVLTF